Sequencing of this T cell receptor (beta chain) was carried out in a study of blood T cell repertoires in COVID-19 (TCRdb year 2020). As for the study more broadly: Collaborator samples came from the United States, Italy and Spain and covered acute and convalescent phases of COVID-19. A de-identified subject ID, COVID-19 status, age in years and sex were almost always included in the sample metadata. Deeply sampled blood TCRbeta repertoires from subjects exposed to, actively infected with, or recovered from COVID-19 were included in the dataset. The material from the prospective study consisted of cDNA or gDNA derived from T cells, B-cell-depleted T cells, or PBMCs. Samples were obtained from the ongoing ImmuneRACE study (first 160 participants) and from about 1,300 subjects provided by 6 global collaborators. Where available, HLA class I and class II types were taken from metadata supplied by the sample provider and were not determined by assay-based typing. The repertoires were released in a freely available public database intended as a resource for research on the immune response to SARS-CoV-2.

Inclusive of the bounding cysteine and phenylalanine, the CDR3 is 16 residues long. The retained sequence is limited to the CDR3, 48 bases, with the frame set at the first base. Per the germline V gene (reference sequence), SGHKS is the CDR1 and YYEKEE is the CDR2. Relative to germline, V is missing 2 bases and J is missing 1 base, with 6 bases of the junction outside any gene match. TCRbeta CDR3 regions were amplified from genomic DNA by means of the immunoSEQ Assay, a bias-controlled multiplex PCR. The authors' analysis ran thus. Nucleated cell counts per sample were estimated from amplification of reference gene primers within the assay. To quantify the absolute abundance of each unique TCRbeta CDR3 rearrangement, sequence reads were collapsed and filtered. For each sample, productive Simpson clonality was calculated by taking the square root of Simpson's diversity index across productive rearrangements. Entries here come from immuneACCESS through TCRdb and include only in-frame sequences with V and J called. Some clones fail to appear in such tables; in the studies checked, an unresolved V gene covers under half of the shortfall, and the cause of the remainder is unknown. From that table come the V and J calls and clone size; the DNA was used to work out D and trimming. For this sample there are about 250,000 clones; about 87% appear just once. In total, the top ten clones hold approximately 6% of the sample.

Study-wide conclusions, independent of this receptor: How much clinical and demographic metadata was included differed by source and by participant, and the metadata was provided uncurated.

One collaborating source in Seattle enrolled patients during active infection and followed them longitudinally through the course of disease. Each collaborating institution followed its own protocols to collect whole blood in K2EDTA tubes. For TCRbeta analysis, collaborators shipped samples in one of three forms: frozen whole blood, isolated PBMCs, or DNA extracted from either of those sample types. As for this clone: Its cognate antigen has yet to be identified. Base qualities were left out, and no much larger clone turns up one base away.

The sequence was collected from a woman aged 25 to 39 with COVID-19, enrolled during active disease. Sequencing was carried out using peripheral blood. This receptor chain uses TRBV5-5 and TRBJ1-5; 7 of the junction bases match TRBD1. The sequence in DNA is TGTGCCAGCAGCTTTTGGGACAGTTACAGCAATCAGCCCCAGCATTTT. The encoded protein is CASSFWDSYSNQPQHF.